The 22 T cell receptor beta chains below were found in one sample sequenced in a study of cytomegalovirus exposure and HLA in healthy donors. Amplification used 60 Vbeta primers and 13 Jbeta primers. Generated by immunoSEQ multiplex PCR, the TCRdb table keeps only in-frame clones and is missing some. The sample yields around 80,000 clones, 60% to 85% seen once. Sequencing was carried out using PBMCs. The receptor source for this set is a man aged 18 to 30 in good health and CMV-seropositive.

The rearrangement uses TRBV28 and TRBJ1-2; D is perhaps TRBD1 (6 bases). This CDR3 has 15 residues. Per the germline V gene, CDR1 is MDHEN and CDR2 is SYDVKM. The V and J ends lost 2 bases and 4 bases respectively, with 14 bases between them. The DNA of the CDR3 is TGTGCCAGCAGTTTAAGTAGGGGGAGACTCTATGGCTACACCTTC. Protein: CASSLSRGRLYGYTF.

This chain connects TRBV7-9 to TRBJ2-7; D perhaps matches TRBD1 (6 bases). This CDR3 region has 15 residues. Germline loops: CDR1 SEHNR, CDR2 FQNEAQ (reference sequence). Trimming removed 2 bases from V and 5 bases from J, with 16 bases in between. CDR3 in DNA: TGTGCCAGCAGCTTACCCCGACAGGAACTGGACGAGCAGTACTTC. Its protein product is CASSLPRQELDEQYF.

The chain couples TRBV29-1 to TRBJ1-1; TRBD1 matches at 10 bases. The CDR3 length is 15 residues. Germline V gives CDR1 SQVTM, CDR2 ANQGSEA. The V segment lost 7 bases and the J segment 0 bases; nucleotides outside the gene matches: 8. The DNA of the CDR3 is TGCAGCGGGCCGGGACAGGGGTTCATGAACACTGAAGCTTTCTTT. Protein: CSGPGQGFMNTEAFF.

V gene TRBV5-6 combines with J gene TRBJ2-7; 13 bases align to TRBD2. This CDR3 is 16 amino acids long. The V segment lost 4 bases and the J segment 5 bases; nucleotides outside the gene matches: 9. Germline V gene sequence: CDR1 SGHDT, CDR2 YYEEEE. This CDR3 reads CASSLGLAGVYNEQYF. The CDR3 bases are TGTGCCAGCAGCCTAGGACTAGCGGGAGTTTACAACGAGCAGTACTTC.

The chain is built from TRBV6-1 and TRBJ2-2; D is uncertain. The length of the CDR3 is 13 residues. The V end lost 1 base, the J end lost 6 bases, and 6 bases lay between the germline ends. Germline loops: CDR1 MNHNS, CDR2 SASEGT. This CDR3 is CASSEVVSGELFF. CDR3 sequence (DNA): TGTGCCAGCAGTGAAGTCGTATCCGGGGAGCTGTTTTTT.

The rearrangement links TRBV5-4 to TRBJ2-1; 9 bases fit TRBD2. CDR1 is SGHNT and CDR2 is YYREEE in the germline V gene (reference sequence). V lost 2 bases, J lost 0 bases, and 3 bases stayed unmatched. CDR3 length equals 16 residues. CDR3 residues: CASSFASGDSYNEQFF. In DNA form, the CDR3 reads TGTGCCAGCAGCTTCGCTAGCGGGGACTCCTACAATGAGCAGTTCTTC.

This clone was seen a handful of times. The chain has TRBV5-1 and TRBJ2-6; D is perhaps TRBD2 (5 bases). V lost 4 bases to trimming and J lost 3 bases, with 8 bases between them. Germline lookup yields CDR1 SGHRS and CDR2 YFSETQ. CDR3 length: 14 amino acids. CDR3 in DNA: TGCGCCAGCAGCCCGAGGGATGGGGCCAACGTCCTGACTTTC. Protein product: CASSPRDGANVLTF.

A single count supports this clone. V usage is TRBV4-1 and J usage is TRBJ2-7; 8 nucleotides agree with TRBD2. The length of the CDR3 is 15 residues. The J segment lost 3 bases and the V segment lost 3 bases, leaving 7 bases of the junction unmatched. Germline CDR1 MGHRA, CDR2 YSYEKL. This CDR3 is CASSHIGRGDYEQYF. In DNA, the CDR3 is TGCGCCAGCAGCCACATCGGGAGGGGGGACTACGAGCAGTACTTC.

This clone was counted between two and nine times. V is TRBV6-5 and J is TRBJ1-2, with D possibly matching TRBD1 (5 bases). V gave up 5 bases and J gave up 4 bases, with 14 bases separating them. The germline CDR1 and CDR2 sequences are MNHEY and SVGAGI. The CDR3 consists of 14 residues. This CDR3 is CASSRDRAPYGYTF. The CDR3, as DNA: TGTGCCAGCAGTCGCGACAGAGCGCCCTATGGCTACACCTTC.

The chain couples TRBV28 to TRBJ1-2; 8 positions agree with TRBD1. Germline CDR1 is MDHEN and CDR2 is SYDVKM. V lost 8 bases, J lost 5 bases, and 10 bases stayed unmatched. The CDR3 covers 14 residues. The CDR3 sequence: CASWNRGIGYGYTF. CDR3 in DNA: TGTGCCAGCTGGAACAGGGGGATCGGGTATGGCTACACCTTC.

The chain joins TRBV4-1 to TRBJ2-1, with TRBD2 matching 12 bases. CDR1 is MGHRA and CDR2 is YSYEKL in the germline V gene. The CDR3 loop spans 18 amino acids. The junction had 7 bases not matched to a gene; V was cut back by 3 bases and J by 1 base. Here the CDR3 reads CASSQSSGREGSYNEQFF. In DNA form, the CDR3 reads TGCGCCAGCAGCCAGTCTAGCGGGAGGGAGGGGTCCTACAATGAGCAGTTCTTC.

With regard to this clone: One end of the junction does not line up with germline, which may come from a read error. The chain recombines TRBV5-1 with TRBJ2-3; 9 bases agree with TRBD1. Germline V gene sequence: CDR1 SGHRS, CDR2 YFSETQ. This CDR3 has 14 residues. The CDR3 region is CASSLGQGVDTQYF. The CDR3 region has the DNA TGCGCCAGCAGTTTGGGACAGGGTGTCGATACGCAGTATTTT.

This chain uses TRBV28 with TRBJ1-2, with 7 bases that match TRBD1. The CDR3 sequence is 12 residues long. V was pared by 7 bases and J by 7 bases, with 6 bases of the junction left unmatched. CDR1 is MDHEN and CDR2 is SYDVKM in the germline V gene. CDR3 sequence: CASTDRAFGYTF. The CDR3 nucleotides are TGTGCCAGCACTGACAGGGCCTTTGGCTACACCTTC.

V gene TRBV6-1 combines with J gene TRBJ2-7; D is possibly TRBD1 (6 bases). Germline V gives CDR1 MNHNS, CDR2 SASEGT. The V end lost 11 bases, the J end lost 2 bases, and 19 bases lay between the germline ends. The CDR3 has 14 residues. The CDR3 coding sequence is TGTGCCGCACATCGGGACACGCTCGCCTACGAGCAGTACTTC. Protein product: CAAHRDTLAYEQYF.

DNA for the CDR3: TGTGCCAGTAGTATCTCACTAGCGGGAGTCGAAGAGACCCAGTACTTC. Translation gives CASSISLAGVEETQYF. V gene TRBV19 combines with J gene TRBJ2-5; 11 nucleotides line up with TRBD2. The CDR3 is 16 amino acids. Losses at the gene ends were 3 bases for V and 3 bases for J; bases not matched to a gene: 6. The germline CDR1 and CDR2 sequences are LNHDA and SQIVND (reference sequence).

The V gene is TRBV5-1, the J gene TRBJ1-1; the D gene is possibly TRBD1 (5 bases). V was shortened by 1 base and J by 7 bases, with 8 bases between the two germline ends. The CDR3 length is 12 residues. CDR1 and CDR2 (germline): SGHRS, YFSETQ. The CDR3 reads CASSLTRDEAFF. CDR3 nucleotides: TGCGCCAGCAGCTTGACCAGGGATGAAGCTTTCTTT.

This chain connects TRBV6-4 to TRBJ2-7, with 12 bases that match TRBD2. The CDR3 runs to 13 residues. V lost 8 bases and J lost 6; bases outside the gene matches: 5. The germline gives CDR1 MRHNA, CDR2 SNTAGT. The CDR3 region is CASGGLAGFEQYF. In DNA, the CDR3 is TGTGCCAGCGGAGGACTAGCGGGATTCGAGCAGTACTTC.

The CDR3 DNA is TGTGCCAGCAGTCCTCAGGGGGCTTACAATGAGCAGTTCTTC. It translates to CASSPQGAYNEQFF. The J gene is TRBJ2-1, the V gene TRBV25-1; 8 bases match TRBD1. The CDR3 has 14 amino acids. From germline, CDR1 is MGHDK and CDR2 SYGVNS. Trimming took 5 bases from V and 4 from J; bases not matched to a gene: 4.

This chain connects TRBV14 to TRBJ2-5, with a possible D match to TRBD1 (7 bases). Germline CDR1 and CDR2: SGHDN and FVKESK. This CDR3 region has 16 residues. Trimming took off 4 bases at V and 0 bases at J, with 15 bases between the two ends. The CDR3: CASSPQGGPYQETQYF. CDR3 coding DNA: TGTGCCAGCAGCCCCCAGGGGGGCCCGTACCAAGAGACCCAGTACTTC. Full variable domain (outside the CDR3, taken from reference TRBV14 and TRBJ2-5): EAGVTQFPSHSVIEKGQTVTLRCDPISGHDNLYWYRRVMGKEIKFLLHFVKESKQDESGMPNNRFLAERTGGTYSTLKVQPAELEDSGVYFCASSPQGGPYQETQYFGPGTRLLVL.

The J gene is TRBJ1-1, the V gene TRBV4-1, with D possibly TRBD1 on 5 matching bases. CDR1 is MGHRA, CDR2 YSYEKL, per germline. The CDR3 is 20 residues long. V was trimmed by 0 bases and J by 4 bases, leaving 27 bases between them. The CDR3 protein is CASSQEIGARVPFGVTEAFF. CDR3 DNA: TGCGCCAGCAGCCAAGAGATTGGGGCGCGCGTCCCTTTTGGCGTCACTGAAGCTTTCTTT.

In this sample, this clone turned up a few times. V is TRBV18 and J is TRBJ2-5; tentative D call: TRBD2 (7 bases). Trimming pared 4 bases from V and 4 bases from J, leaving 10 bases between. CDR3 size: 13 residues. Germline CDR1 is KGHSH and CDR2 is LQKENI. The CDR3 DNA reads TGTGCCAGCTCACTGGCGGGGGCAGAGACCCAGTACTTC. This translates into CASSLAGAETQYF.

This chain joins TRBV7-2 and TRBJ2-7; 7 bases match TRBD2. This CDR3 is 14 amino acids long. V lost 0 bases to trimming and J lost 3 bases; unmatched junction nucleotides: 2. In germline, CDR1 is SGHTA, CDR2 FQGNSA. Written as DNA, the CDR3 is TGTGCCAGCAGCTTAGCAGCGGGGAGCTACGAGCAGTACTTC. Translated, it gives CASSLAAGSYEQYF.